This entry describes one TCR beta chain. Its target is not known. The data were obtained in a study of T cells in Graves' hyperthyroidism and ophthalmopathy. Germline-derived CDR1 and CDR2 are DFQATT and SNEGSKA (reference sequence). The CDR3 has 15 amino acids. Trimming left V 0 bases short and J 6 bases short, with 18 bases between. Amplified TCR beta CDR3 regions came from RNA transcripts. The HTBI primer set drove a first-round RT-PCR of the TCR CDR3. MiXCR, applied by TCRdb to the multiplex PCR reads, yields one record per CDR3 protein. The data show around 580,000 distinct CDR3 sequences, 16% seen once. Study findings and constraints: Researchers report that a 13 V-J model separated ophthalmopathy from stable hyperthyroidism.

Isolation of PBMCs was performed on 8.5 to 10 ml fresh peripheral blood. Material for sequencing was blood. This receptor was taken from a young woman with Graves' hyperthyroidism. The chain has TRBV20-1 and TRBJ2-7; D might be TRBD2 (5 bases). The CDR3 spells CSARDLTGSRVEQYF. The CDR3 DNA reads TGCAGTGCTAGAGATTTGACGGGAAGTCGAGTCGAGCAGTACTTC.